This entry lists 27 T cell receptor beta chains sequenced from one sample in a study of early T cells in non-severe SARS-CoV-2 infection. In TCRdb, the 5' RACE reads were re-called with MiXCR into one record per CDR3 protein. The table lists around 19,000 distinct CDR3 sequences, less than 5% of them singletons. The sample comprised whole blood. The receptor source for this set is an adult who was a healthcare worker with PCR-confirmed SARS-CoV-2 infection or an uninfected control (not recorded which).

This clonotype came up a few times. The chain carries TRBV3-1 and TRBJ1-1; D perhaps matches TRBD1 (5 bases). CDR1 and CDR2 (germline): LGHDT, YNNKEL (reference sequence). Trimming removed 2 bases at V and 0 bases at J, with 7 bases between. CDR3 length: 14 residues. The CDR3, as DNA: TGTGCCAGCAGCCAACAGGGTTTGAACACTGAAGCTTTCTTT. Amino acid sequence: CASSQQGLNTEAFF.

This clonotype was recorded many times. This chain links TRBV6-1 with TRBJ2-7, with 11 bases lining up with TRBD2. CDR1 and CDR2 from the germline V gene are MNHNS and SASEGT. V was pared by 10 bases and J by 9 bases, with 17 bases of the junction left unmatched. The length of the CDR3 is 15 residues. CDR3 residues: CATIELGLAEGVQYF. In DNA form, the CDR3 reads TGTGCCACCATCGAATTGGGACTAGCGGAGGGGGTGCAGTACTTC.

This chain joins TRBV7-2 and TRBJ2-7, with TRBD2 as a possible D gene (5 bases). V dropped 0 bases and J dropped 7 bases, with 13 bases sitting between them. The CDR3 has 14 residues. CDR1 and CDR2 from the germline V gene are SGHTA and FQGNSA. CDR3 sequence reads: CASSLATSGGEQYF. As DNA, the CDR3 is TGTGCCAGCAGCTTAGCGACATCCGGCGGGGAGCAGTACTTC.

This clonotype came up many times. The J gene is TRBJ2-1, the V gene TRBV20-1; 9 positions match TRBD2. The CDR3 runs to 14 residues. With 6 bases clipped from V and 8 bases from J, the junction kept 11 bases outside the gene matches. Per germline, CDR1 DFQATT and CDR2 SNEGSKA (reference sequence). The CDR3 coding sequence is TGCAGTGCCCGAAGCGGGACTAGCCCCCATGAGCAGTTCTTC. Amino acid sequence: CSARSGTSPHEQFF.

In regard to this clonotype: This could be a read error, since a much larger clone is one nucleotide away. The chain combines TRBV19 with TRBJ2-3, with TRBD2 as a possible D gene (5 bases). The CDR3 has 13 residues. Germline CDR1 reads LNHDA; CDR2 reads SQIVND (reference sequence). CDR3 sequence: CAKAASGTDTQYF. CDR3 sequence (DNA): TGTGCGAAAGCGGCGAGCGGCACAGATACGCAGTATTTT.

Many counts were recorded for this clonotype. The chain couples TRBV18 to TRBJ1-3; possible D gene TRBD1, 6 bases. The CDR3 loop spans 16 amino acids. Germline lookup yields CDR1 KGHSH and CDR2 LQKENI. With 5 bases removed from V and 4 bases from J, the gap between germline ends came to 18 bases. The CDR3 nucleotides read TGTGCCAGCTCAATCAACCGACGGACAGAAGGAAACACCATATATTTT. Translation: CASSINRRTEGNTIYF. Variable domain in full (rest from reference TRBV18 and TRBJ1-3): NAGVMQNPRHLVRRRGQEARLRCSPMKGHSHVYWYRQLPEEGLKFMVYLQKENIIDESGMPKERFSAEFPKEGPSILRIQQVVRGDSAAYFCASSINRRTEGNTIYFGEGSWLTVV.

In its sample, this clonotype ranks as medium-sized. The chain is built from TRBV10-2 and TRBJ2-1; 11 bases are a match to TRBD2. Trimming at V came to 7 bases and at J to 6 bases, leaving 2 bases not matched to a gene. The CDR3 covers 13 residues. Germline-derived CDR1 and CDR2 are WSHSY and SAAADI. The CDR3 sequence is CASTLAGVNEQFF. DNA of the CDR3: TGCGCCAGCACACTAGCGGGAGTCAATGAGCAGTTCTTC.

This clonotype was picked up many times. This rearrangement joins TRBV12-3 or TRBV12-4 to TRBJ2-2; 9 nucleotides align to TRBD1. With V trimmed by 7 bases and J by 8 bases, 17 bases remained unmatched. The CDR3 spans 17 residues. This chain's CDR3 is CASKNSPGQGQSGELFF. For the CDR3, the DNA is TGTGCCAGCAAGAACTCACCGGGACAGGGCCAATCGGGGGAGCTGTTTTTT.

This clonotype was observed many times. The chain is built from TRBV3-1 and TRBJ2-7; D call uncertain. V dropped 2 bases and J dropped 4 bases, with 6 bases sitting between them. The CDR3 runs 12 residues. In germline, CDR1 is LGHDT, CDR2 YNNKEL (reference sequence). In nucleotides, the CDR3 is TGTGCCAGCAGCCAATCGAATTACGAGCAGTACTTC. Encoded protein: CASSQSNYEQYF.

This clonotype occurred a few times. The rearrangement uses TRBV12-3 or TRBV12-4 and TRBJ2-1; D gene unclear. This CDR3 is 15 amino acids long. The V and J ends lost 7 bases and 1 base respectively, with 14 bases between them. This CDR3 is CASTLRLESYNEQFF. CDR3 in DNA: TGTGCCAGCACCTTGCGGCTAGAATCCTACAATGAGCAGTTCTTC.

At least ten counts were recorded for this clonotype. The chain couples TRBV28 to TRBJ1-6; TRBD1 is a possible D gene (6 bases). Deletions cut 7 bases from V and 14 bases from J, with 24 bases between. The CDR3 spans 15 residues. Germline assignment: CDR1 MDHEN and CDR2 SYDVKM. CDR3 nucleotide sequence: TGTGCCAGCAAGACCGGGACACCTCCTTTGGGGACCCTCCACTTT. It codes for CASKTGTPPLGTLHF.

This clonotype was counted between two and nine times. J is TRBJ2-1 and V is TRBV7-8; TRBD2 matches 11 bases. Per germline, CDR1 SGHVS and CDR2 FQNEAQ. V was clipped by 1 base and J by 7 bases; unmatched bases: 9. This CDR3 comprises 17 residues. CDR3 region: CASSLELAGGLENEQFF. Written as DNA, the CDR3 is TGTGCCAGCAGCTTAGAGCTAGCGGGGGGCTTGGAGAATGAGCAGTTCTTC.

This clonotype was observed many times. The chain joins TRBV20-1 to TRBJ1-4; 7 bases align to TRBD1. V dropped 6 bases and J dropped 7; count of bases not matched to a gene: 5. The germline V gene encodes CDR1 DFQATT and CDR2 SNEGSKA (reference sequence). The CDR3 contains 12 residues. This CDR3 reads CSANRQGEKLFF. The CDR3 coding sequence is TGCAGTGCAAATCGACAGGGTGAAAAACTGTTTTTT.

This clonotype was seen repeatedly, ten times or more. The chain combines TRBV19 with TRBJ2-5; weak D call: TRBD1 (5 bases). CDR3 length equals 11 residues. Deletions cut 7 bases from V and 5 bases from J, with 8 bases between. Germline-derived CDR1 and CDR2 are LNHDA and SQIVND (reference sequence). The CDR3 loop is CASTKGETQYF. Here the CDR3 DNA reads TGTGCCAGTACCAAGGGGGAGACCCAGTACTTC. Full variable domain (rest looked up from reference TRBV19 and TRBJ2-5): DGGITQSPKYLFRKEGQNVTLSCEQNLNHDAMYWYRQDPGQGLRLIYYSQIVNDFQKGDIAEGYSVSREKKESFPLTVTSAQKNPTAFYLCASTKGETQYFGPGTRLLVL.

This clonotype showed up many times. V gene TRBV7-9 combines with J gene TRBJ1-5, with a weak D call TRBD1 (5 bases). Trimming pared 1 base from V and 7 bases from J, leaving 14 bases between. The CDR3 covers 15 residues. Germline CDR1 SEHNR, CDR2 FQNEAQ (reference sequence). CDR3 nucleotides: TGTGCCAGCAGCTTAGTAGCGGGGGAGGCCCAGCCCCAGCATTTT. Residues: CASSLVAGEAQPQHF. Full variable domain (remainder filled in from reference TRBV7-9 and TRBJ1-5): DTGVSQNPRHKITKRGQNVTFRCDPISEHNRLYWYRQTLGQGPEFLTYFQNEAQLEKSRLLSDRFSAERPKGSFSTLEIQRTEQGDSAMYLCASSLVAGEAQPQHFGDGTRLSIL.

The CDR3 region has the DNA TGCAGCGTTGAAGTTGACAGAAATCAGCCCCAGCATTTT. As protein: CSVEVDRNQPQHF. The V call is TRBV29-1, the J call TRBJ1-5; tentatively, D is TRBD1 (5 bases). V lost 1 base and J 4 bases, leaving 8 bases between the germline ends. This CDR3 spans 13 amino acids. Germline-derived CDR1 and CDR2 are SQVTM and ANQGSEA.

This clonotype has a count of ten or more. The CDR3 here is CAWKAYRAANEQFF. The CDR3 nucleotides are TGTGCCTGGAAGGCGTACAGGGCGGCCAATGAGCAGTTCTTC. This chain connects TRBV30 to TRBJ2-1; the D gene is possibly TRBD1 (6 bases). The CDR3 is 14 residues long. The V end lost 4 bases, the J end lost 6 bases, and 16 bases lay between the germline ends. The germline gives CDR1 GTSNPN, CDR2 SVGIG (reference sequence).

This clonotype was counted at least ten times. This rearrangement joins TRBV5-1 to TRBJ2-3; 8 bases fit TRBD1. Germline trimming cut 4 bases from V and 0 bases from J; bases unmatched to any gene: 4. The CDR3 is 15 amino acids. Germline V gene data show CDR1 as SGHRS and CDR2 as YFSETQ. CDR3 loop: CASSGGQGSTDTQYF. Written as DNA, the CDR3 is TGCGCCAGCAGCGGAGGACAGGGAAGCACAGATACGCAGTATTTT.

This clonotype was detected ten times or more. This chain joins TRBV2 and TRBJ1-5; D is perhaps TRBD1 (6 bases). This CDR3 region has 20 residues. Germline V gene sequence: CDR1 SNHLY, CDR2 FYNNEI. V lost 3 bases to trimming and J lost 1 base, with 25 bases between them. CDR3 in DNA: TGTGCCAGCAGTGACTTCCTAGGGGCAGGGGATAGACTGAGCAATCAGCCCCAGCATTTT. It yields the protein CASSDFLGAGDRLSNQPQHF.

This rearrangement joins TRBV12-3 or TRBV12-4 to TRBJ2-5; D perhaps matches TRBD1 (6 bases). This CDR3 is 14 amino acids long. V shed 6 bases and J shed 4 bases, with 15 bases lying between them. The CDR3 DNA is TGTGCCAGCAGATCTACAGGGTCGGGAGAGACCCAGTACTTC. Amino acid sequence: CASRSTGSGETQYF.

This clonotype was observed at least ten times. This chain links TRBV5-4 with TRBJ2-1, with 8 positions matching TRBD2. There are 16 residues in the CDR3. J gave up 0 bases and V 6 bases, and 8 bases lay outside the gene matches. CDR1 and CDR2 from the germline V gene are SGHNT and YYREEE (reference sequence). The chain's CDR3 is CASTYPSGSSYNEQFF. As DNA, the CDR3 is TGTGCCAGCACCTATCCGAGCGGGAGCTCCTACAATGAGCAGTTCTTC.

This clonotype came up many times. The V call is TRBV5-1, the J call TRBJ2-5; 9 bases match TRBD1. V dropped 4 bases and J dropped 4; count of bases not matched to a gene: 8. The CDR3 contains 15 residues. Germline values: CDR1 SGHRS, CDR2 YFSETQ. CDR3 loop: CASSAVDRGVETQYF. CDR3 coding DNA: TGCGCCAGCAGCGCGGTGGACAGGGGCGTAGAGACCCAGTACTTC.

At least ten counts were recorded for this clonotype. The J gene is TRBJ1-5, the V gene TRBV7-8, with D hard to call. Germline-derived CDR1 and CDR2 are SGHVS and FQNEAQ. This CDR3 region has 15 residues. V was cut by 1 base and J by 4 bases, with 11 bases left in between. CDR3 DNA sequence: TGTGCCAGCAGCTTAGATAGGGATTTTAATCAGCCCCAGCATTTT. Translated: CASSLDRDFNQPQHF.

In its sample, this clonotype was seen many times. This sequence joins TRBV11-2 and TRBJ2-2; a weak D match, TRBD2 (5 bases). Trimming left V 4 bases short and J 1 base short, with 13 bases between. Germline V gene sequence: CDR1 SGHAT, CDR2 FQNNGV. The CDR3 totals 16 residues. This CDR3 is CASSSWRNLNTGELFF. The CDR3 coding sequence is TGTGCCAGCAGCTCCTGGAGGAATTTGAACACCGGGGAGCTGTTTTTT.

This clonotype was observed many times. The chain employs TRBV3-1 and TRBJ2-7; 7 bases agree with TRBD2. Germline lookup yields CDR1 LGHDT and CDR2 YNNKEL (reference sequence). The J segment lost 4 bases and the V segment lost 1 base, leaving 7 bases of the junction unmatched. The CDR3 is 15 amino acids. For the CDR3, the DNA is TGTGCCAGCAGCCAAGCCAGCGGGGAAGGATACGAGCAGTACTTC. Its translation: CASSQASGEGYEQYF.

Only a few counts were recorded for this clonotype. V usage is TRBV12-3 or TRBV12-4 and J usage is TRBJ2-7; D is ambiguous. This CDR3 comprises 14 residues. Trimming shortened V by 6 bases and J by 3 bases, and 15 bases separated the two germline ends. As DNA, the CDR3 is TGTGCCAGCAGCCCGTCCTCCTCTCACTACGAGCAGTACTTC. The encoded protein is CASSPSSSHYEQYF.

By sample share, this clonotype is medium-sized. The chain is built from TRBV11-2 and TRBJ2-1; TRBD2 aligns across 7 bases. Germline lookup yields CDR1 SGHAT and CDR2 FQNNGV. V dropped 2 bases and J dropped 7; count of bases not matched to a gene: 11. The CDR3 length is 16 residues. The DNA for the CDR3 is TGTGCCAGCAGCTTACTTCGCGGGAGAACTAGGAATGAGCAGTTCTTC. Residues: CASSLLRGRTRNEQFF.